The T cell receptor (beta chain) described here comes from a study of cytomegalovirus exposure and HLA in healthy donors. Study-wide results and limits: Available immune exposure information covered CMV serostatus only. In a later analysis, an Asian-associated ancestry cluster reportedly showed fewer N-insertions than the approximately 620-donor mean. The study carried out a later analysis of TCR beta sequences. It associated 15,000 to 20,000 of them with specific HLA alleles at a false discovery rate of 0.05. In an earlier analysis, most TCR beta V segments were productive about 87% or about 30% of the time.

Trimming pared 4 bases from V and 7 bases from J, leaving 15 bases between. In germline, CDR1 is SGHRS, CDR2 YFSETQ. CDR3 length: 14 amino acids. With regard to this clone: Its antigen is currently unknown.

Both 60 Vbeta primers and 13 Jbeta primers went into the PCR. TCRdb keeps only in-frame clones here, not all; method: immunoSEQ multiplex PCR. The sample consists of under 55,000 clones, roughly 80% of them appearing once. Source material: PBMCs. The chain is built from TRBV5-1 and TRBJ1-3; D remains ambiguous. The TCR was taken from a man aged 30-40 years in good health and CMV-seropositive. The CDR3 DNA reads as TGCGCCAGCAGCGAACCGGGCTCGGGGAACACCATATATTTT. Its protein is CASSEPGSGNTIYF.